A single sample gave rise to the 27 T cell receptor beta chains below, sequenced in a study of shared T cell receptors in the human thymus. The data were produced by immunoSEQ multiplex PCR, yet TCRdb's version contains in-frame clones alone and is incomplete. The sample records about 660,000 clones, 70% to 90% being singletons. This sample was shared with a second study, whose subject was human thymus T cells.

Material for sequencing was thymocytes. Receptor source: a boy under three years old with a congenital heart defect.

The CDR3 sequence: CASSLSGPTGKIHGYTF. Written as DNA, the CDR3 is TGTGCCAGCAGTCTTTCCGGGCCGACAGGGAAGATCCATGGCTACACCTTC. The chain employs TRBV27 and TRBJ1-2, with 7 bases fitting TRBD1. V trimming: 5 bases; J trimming: 6 bases; junction bases outside the gene matches: 18. CDR3 length: 17 residues. Per germline, CDR1 MNHEY and CDR2 SMNVEV (reference sequence).

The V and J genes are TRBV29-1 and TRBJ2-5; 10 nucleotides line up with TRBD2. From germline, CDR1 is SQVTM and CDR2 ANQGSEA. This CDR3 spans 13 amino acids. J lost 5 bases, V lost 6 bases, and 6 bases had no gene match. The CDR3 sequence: CSVKREGPETQYF. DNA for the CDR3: TGCAGCGTCAAGCGGGAGGGCCCTGAGACCCAGTACTTC.

In DNA form, the CDR3 reads TGTGCCAGCAGCGAAGCGGTCTACGAGCAGTACTTC. It yields the protein CASSEAVYEQYF. The V and J genes are TRBV28 and TRBJ2-7, with a possible D match to TRBD2 (5 bases). Germline V gene lookup returns CDR1 MDHEN and CDR2 SYDVKM. Trimming cost V 6 bases and J 3 bases, with 9 bases left between them. CDR3 length: 12 amino acids.

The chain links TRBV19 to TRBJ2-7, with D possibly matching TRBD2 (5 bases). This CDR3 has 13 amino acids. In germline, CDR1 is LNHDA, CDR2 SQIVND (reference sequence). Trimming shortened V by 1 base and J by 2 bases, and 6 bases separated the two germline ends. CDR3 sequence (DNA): TGTGCCAGTAGTATAGCGACTACCTACGAGCAGTACTTC. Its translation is CASSIATTYEQYF.

CDR3 residues: CASTNGTPREQFF. CDR3 DNA: TGTGCCAGTACAAACGGGACTCCCAGGGAGCAGTTCTTC. The V and J genes are TRBV19 and TRBJ2-1, with D perhaps TRBD2 (6 bases). The germline V and J ends were trimmed by 7 bases and 10 bases, with 17 bases remaining between them. Looked up from germline, CDR1 is LNHDA and CDR2 is SQIVND (reference sequence). This CDR3 is built from 13 residues.

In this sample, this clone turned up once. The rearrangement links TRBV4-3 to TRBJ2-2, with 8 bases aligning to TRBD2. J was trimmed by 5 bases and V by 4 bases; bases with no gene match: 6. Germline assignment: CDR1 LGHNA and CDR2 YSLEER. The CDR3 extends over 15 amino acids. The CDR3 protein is CASSRKRESTGELFF. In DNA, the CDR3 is TGCGCCAGCAGCCGTAAGCGGGAGTCGACCGGGGAGCTGTTTTTT.

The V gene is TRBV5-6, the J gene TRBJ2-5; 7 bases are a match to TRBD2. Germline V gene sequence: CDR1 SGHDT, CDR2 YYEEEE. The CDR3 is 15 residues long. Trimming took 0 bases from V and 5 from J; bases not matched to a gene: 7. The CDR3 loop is CASSLGGGREETQYF. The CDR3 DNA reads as TGTGCCAGCAGCTTGGGGGGAGGGAGGGAGGAGACCCAGTACTTC.

The CDR3 DNA reads TGTGCCAGCACCGATCTCATTGGGGGGAGCTACCCGATAGCCAAAAACATTCAGTACTTC. Protein: CASTDLIGGSYPIAKNIQYF. The chain couples TRBV28 to TRBJ2-4; perhaps TRBD2 as D (6 bases). V was clipped by 7 bases and J by 0 bases, with 28 bases between them. The germline CDR1 and CDR2 sequences are MDHEN and SYDVKM. The CDR3 is 20 residues long.

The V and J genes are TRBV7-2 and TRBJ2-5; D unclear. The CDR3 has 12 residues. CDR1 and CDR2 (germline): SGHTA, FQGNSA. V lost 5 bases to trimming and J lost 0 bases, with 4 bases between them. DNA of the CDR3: TGTGCCAGCAGCCAGAACCAAGAGACCCAGTACTTC. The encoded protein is CASSQNQETQYF.

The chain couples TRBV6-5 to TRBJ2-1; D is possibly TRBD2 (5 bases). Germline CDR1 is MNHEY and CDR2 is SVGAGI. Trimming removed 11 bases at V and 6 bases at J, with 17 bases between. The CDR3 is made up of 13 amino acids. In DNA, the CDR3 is TGTGCCTCCAACCGGAGGAGGACCAATGAGCAGTTCTTC. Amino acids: CASNRRRTNEQFF.

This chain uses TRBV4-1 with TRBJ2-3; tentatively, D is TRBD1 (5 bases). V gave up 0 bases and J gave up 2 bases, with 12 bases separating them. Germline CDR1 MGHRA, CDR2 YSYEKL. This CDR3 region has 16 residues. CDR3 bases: TGCGCCAGCAGCCAAGAGCAAGGGGTTTCCACAGATACGCAGTATTTT. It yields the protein CASSQEQGVSTDTQYF.

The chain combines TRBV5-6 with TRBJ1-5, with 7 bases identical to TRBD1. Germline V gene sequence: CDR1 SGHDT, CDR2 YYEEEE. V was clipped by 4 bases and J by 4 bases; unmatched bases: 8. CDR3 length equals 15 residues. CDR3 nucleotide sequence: TGTGCCAGCAGCGCACAGGGGACTGGAAATCAGCCCCAGCATTTT. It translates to CASSAQGTGNQPQHF.

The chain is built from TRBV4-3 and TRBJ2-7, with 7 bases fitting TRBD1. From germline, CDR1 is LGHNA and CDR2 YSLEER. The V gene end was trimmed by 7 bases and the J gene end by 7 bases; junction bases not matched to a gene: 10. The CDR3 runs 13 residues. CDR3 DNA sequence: TGCGCCAGCACACCTAGACAGGGTGGGGAGCAGTACTTC. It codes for CASTPRQGGEQYF.

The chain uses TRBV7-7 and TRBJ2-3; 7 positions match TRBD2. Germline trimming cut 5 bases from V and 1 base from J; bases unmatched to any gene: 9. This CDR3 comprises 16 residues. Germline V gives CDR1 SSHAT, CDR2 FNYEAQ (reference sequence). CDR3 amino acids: CASSPSRGGGTDTQYF. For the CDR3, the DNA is TGTGCCAGCAGCCCCTCCCGGGGAGGGGGCACAGATACGCAGTATTTT.

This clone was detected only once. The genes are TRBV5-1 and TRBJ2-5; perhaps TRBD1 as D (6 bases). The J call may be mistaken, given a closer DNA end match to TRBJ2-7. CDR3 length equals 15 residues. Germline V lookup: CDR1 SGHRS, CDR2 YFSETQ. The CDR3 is CASSWVRQGTYEQYF. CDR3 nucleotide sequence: TGCGCCAGCAGCTGGGTACGGCAGGGGACCTACGAGCAGTACTTC.

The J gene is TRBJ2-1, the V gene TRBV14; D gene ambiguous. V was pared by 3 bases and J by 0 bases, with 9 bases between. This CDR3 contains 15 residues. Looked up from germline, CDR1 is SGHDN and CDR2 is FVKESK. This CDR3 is CASSHGGFSYNEQFF. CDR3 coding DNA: TGTGCCAGCAGCCATGGCGGATTCTCCTACAATGAGCAGTTCTTC. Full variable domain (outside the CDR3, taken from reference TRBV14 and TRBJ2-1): EAGVTQFPSHSVIEKGQTVTLRCDPISGHDNLYWYRRVMGKEIKFLLHFVKESKQDESGMPNNRFLAERTGGTYSTLKVQPAELEDSGVYFCASSHGGFSYNEQFFGPGTRLTVL.

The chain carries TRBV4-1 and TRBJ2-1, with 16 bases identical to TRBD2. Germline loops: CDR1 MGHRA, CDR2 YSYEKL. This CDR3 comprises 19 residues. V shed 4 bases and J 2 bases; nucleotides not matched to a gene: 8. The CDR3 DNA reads TGCGCCAGCAGCCGACCCGGGACTAGCGGGAGGGTAACCTACAATGAGCAGTTCTTC. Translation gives CASSRPGTSGRVTYNEQFF.

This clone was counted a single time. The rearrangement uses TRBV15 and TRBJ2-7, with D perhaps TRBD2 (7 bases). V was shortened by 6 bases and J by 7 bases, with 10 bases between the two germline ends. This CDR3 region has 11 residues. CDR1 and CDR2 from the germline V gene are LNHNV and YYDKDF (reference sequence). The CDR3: CATRSGTEQYF. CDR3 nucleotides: TGTGCCACCAGGAGCGGGACAGAGCAGTACTTC.

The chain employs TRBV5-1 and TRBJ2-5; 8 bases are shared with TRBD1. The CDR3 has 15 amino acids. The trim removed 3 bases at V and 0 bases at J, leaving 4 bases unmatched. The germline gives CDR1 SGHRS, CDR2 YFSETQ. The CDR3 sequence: CASSYRGEYQETQYF. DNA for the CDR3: TGCGCCAGCAGCTACAGGGGGGAGTACCAAGAGACCCAGTACTTC.

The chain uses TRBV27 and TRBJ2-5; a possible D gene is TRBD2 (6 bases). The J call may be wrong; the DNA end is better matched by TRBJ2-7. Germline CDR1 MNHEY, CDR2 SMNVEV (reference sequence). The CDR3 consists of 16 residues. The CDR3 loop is CASSLGSGRRSYEQYF. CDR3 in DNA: TGTGCCAGCAGTTTAGGTTCGGGGAGGAGGAGCTACGAGCAGTACTTC.

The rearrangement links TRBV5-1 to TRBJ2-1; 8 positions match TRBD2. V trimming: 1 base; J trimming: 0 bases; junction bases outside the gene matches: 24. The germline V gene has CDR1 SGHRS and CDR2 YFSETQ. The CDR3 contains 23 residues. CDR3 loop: CASSLRKSRVASGSLSSYNEQFF. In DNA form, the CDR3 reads TGCGCCAGCAGCTTGAGAAAGAGCCGCGTGGCTAGCGGGTCTTTGAGCTCCTACAATGAGCAGTTCTTC. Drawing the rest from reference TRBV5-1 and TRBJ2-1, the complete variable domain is KAGVTQTPRYLIKTRGQQVTLSCSPISGHRSVSWYQQTPGQGLQFLFEYFSETQRNKGNFPGRFSGRQFSNSRSEMNVSTLELGDSALYLCASSLRKSRVASGSLSSYNEQFFGPGTRLTVL.

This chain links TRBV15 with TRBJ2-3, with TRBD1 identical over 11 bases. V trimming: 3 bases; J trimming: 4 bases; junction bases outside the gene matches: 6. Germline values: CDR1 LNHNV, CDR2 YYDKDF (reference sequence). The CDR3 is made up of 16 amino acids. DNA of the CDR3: TGTGCCACCAGCAGGTCCGGGACAGGGGGGGCAGATACGCAGTATTTT. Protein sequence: CATSRSGTGGADTQYF.

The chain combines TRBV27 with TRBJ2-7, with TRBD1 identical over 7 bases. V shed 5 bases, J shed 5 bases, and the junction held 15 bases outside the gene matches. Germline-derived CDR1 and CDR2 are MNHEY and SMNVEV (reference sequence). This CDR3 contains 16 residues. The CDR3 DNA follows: TGTGCCAGCAGTACCCAAGGACAGGACGGGATCGACGAGCAGTACTTC. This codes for CASSTQGQDGIDEQYF.

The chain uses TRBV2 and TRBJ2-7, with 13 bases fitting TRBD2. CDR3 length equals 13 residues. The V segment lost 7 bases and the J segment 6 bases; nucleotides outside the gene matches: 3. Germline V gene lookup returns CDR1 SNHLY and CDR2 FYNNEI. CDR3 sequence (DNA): TGTGCCAGCACCGGACTAGCGGGAGTCGAGCAGTACTTC. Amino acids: CASTGLAGVEQYF.

The CDR3 sequence: CASSLLQGRAGEGDTQYF. The DNA for the CDR3 is TGTGCCAGCAGTTTACTCCAGGGGAGAGCGGGAGAGGGAGATACGCAGTATTTT. The chain couples TRBV27 to TRBJ2-3; 8 bases line up with TRBD2. This CDR3 has 18 amino acids. The ends lost 2 bases at V and 5 bases at J; junction bases unmatched: 15. The germline gives CDR1 MNHEY, CDR2 SMNVEV (reference sequence).

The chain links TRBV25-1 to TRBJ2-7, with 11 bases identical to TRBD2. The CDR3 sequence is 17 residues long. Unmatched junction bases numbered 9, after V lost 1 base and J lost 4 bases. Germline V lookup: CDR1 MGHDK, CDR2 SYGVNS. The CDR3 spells CASSESGRGLAVYEQYF. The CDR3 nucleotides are TGTGCCAGCAGTGAATCGGGCCGGGGACTAGCGGTTTACGAGCAGTACTTC.

CDR3 sequence reads: CASIAQGWGEQFF. In nucleotides, the CDR3 is TGTGCCAGCATTGCACAGGGGTGGGGTGAGCAGTTCTTC. The chain carries TRBV6-1 and TRBJ2-1; 7 nucleotides align to TRBD1. The CDR3 runs 13 residues. Germline loops: CDR1 MNHNS, CDR2 SASEGT. V lost 7 bases, J lost 9 bases, and 9 bases stayed unmatched.